The 24 T cell receptor beta chains reported below all come from one sample, sequenced in a study of T cells after yellow fever vaccination. TCRdb reanalysed the 5' RACE reads using MiXCR and keeps one entry per CDR3 protein. This sample has some 110,000 distinct CDR3 sequences, with around 7.2% found just once. The sequences come from CD4+ T cells sorted from PBMCs, collected about 49 days after the first yellow fever vaccination. The receptors originated from a man between 18 and 29 years old who received the YFV17D yellow fever vaccine.

The sample holds many counts of this clonotype. The chain recombines TRBV7-9 with TRBJ2-1; 14 nucleotides line up with TRBD2. The V segment lost 5 bases and the J segment 9 bases; nucleotides outside the gene matches: 6. CDR3 length equals 15 residues. Germline CDR1 and CDR2: SEHNR and FQNEAQ (reference sequence). CDR3 amino acids: CASSRRTSGGSEQFF. The CDR3 DNA is TGTGCCAGCAGCCGGCGGACTAGCGGGGGGTCTGAGCAGTTCTTC.

This clonotype was found many times. V gene TRBV6-5 combines with J gene TRBJ2-1, with TRBD1 identical over 8 bases. The trim removed 4 bases at V and 2 bases at J, leaving 7 bases unmatched. The V gene's germline CDR1 is MNHEY and CDR2 SVGAGI. The CDR3 has 16 residues. CDR3 region: CASSLTGATPYNEQFF. The CDR3 DNA reads as TGTGCCAGCAGTTTGACAGGGGCTACCCCCTACAATGAGCAGTTCTTC.

This clonotype has only one observation. A read error may be the cause here, since a much bigger clone is one base away. The chain uses TRBV20-1 and TRBJ2-3; D is possibly TRBD2 (7 bases). V was clipped by 3 bases and J by 4 bases, with 14 bases between them. The CDR3 contains 14 residues. Germline V gene data show CDR1 as DFQATT and CDR2 as SNEGSKA (reference sequence). The chain's CDR3 is CSASRGGASDTQYF. In DNA form, the CDR3 reads TGCAGTGCTAGCAGAGGGGGGGCCTCAGATACGCAGTATTTT.

Comments on this clonotype: This sequence may be a read error, since a much larger clone differs from it by one base. CDR3 coding DNA: TGTGCCAGCACTTTCCCGGGACTAGCGGGTGCGAACACCGGGGAGCTGTTTTTT. Its translation is CASTFPGLAGANTGELFF. V and J are TRBV28 and TRBJ2-2, with 12 nucleotides matching TRBD2. CDR1 and CDR2 from the germline V gene are MDHEN and SYDVKM. The CDR3 totals 18 residues. The J segment lost 0 bases and the V segment lost 7 bases, leaving 9 bases of the junction unmatched.

This clonotype was recorded at least ten times. This chain links TRBV10-2 with TRBJ2-1; the D gene is possibly TRBD2 (5 bases). V was trimmed by 6 bases and J by 4 bases, leaving 10 bases between them. The CDR3 covers 13 residues. The germline gives CDR1 WSHSY, CDR2 SAAADI. CDR3 bases: TGCGCCAGCAGGACCGGGATGTACAATGAGCAGTTCTTC. It yields the protein CASRTGMYNEQFF.

This clonotype was counted ten times or more. The CDR3 bases are TGTGCCAGCAGCTTAAGACGGACGGAGATTCAGTACTTC. Protein: CASSLRRTEIQYF. The chain links TRBV7-2 to TRBJ2-4; unclear D gene. This CDR3 has 13 residues. Germline-derived CDR1 and CDR2 are SGHTA and FQGNSA. V was trimmed by 2 bases and J by 10 bases, leaving 12 bases between them.

At least ten counts were recorded for this clonotype. The chain has TRBV20-1 and TRBJ2-7; D is undetermined. The V end was cut by 3 bases, the J end by 5 bases, with 11 bases between. The CDR3 is made up of 12 amino acids. In germline, CDR1 is DFQATT, CDR2 SNEGSKA (reference sequence). The DNA of the CDR3 is TGCAGTGCTAGTCTAAGGGTGGACGAGCAGTACGTC. This gives the protein CSASLRVDEQYV.

The V gene is TRBV28, the J gene TRBJ1-6; no clear D gene. Trimming took off 6 bases at V and 17 bases at J, with 14 bases between the two ends. The CDR3 consists of 11 residues. Germline V lookup: CDR1 MDHEN, CDR2 SYDVKM. This CDR3 is CASSSPAVIHF. The CDR3 DNA sequence: TGTGCCAGCAGCTCACCGGCAGTTATCCACTTT.

This clonotype was seen ten or more times. This chain joins TRBV20-1 and TRBJ2-5; possible D gene TRBD1, 6 bases. The CDR3 loop spans 14 amino acids. Trimming took off 2 bases at V and 5 bases at J, with 15 bases between the two ends. Germline V CDR1 and CDR2: DFQATT, SNEGSKA (reference sequence). CDR3 DNA sequence: TGCAGTGCTAGACGGGCCACCCAGGGGGAGACCCAGTACTTC. As protein: CSARRATQGETQYF.

The J gene is TRBJ1-4, the V gene TRBV20-1; 9 positions agree with TRBD1. Unmatched junction bases numbered 5, after V lost 6 bases and J lost 6 bases. Germline loops: CDR1 DFQATT, CDR2 SNEGSKA (reference sequence). The CDR3 extends over 13 amino acids. The CDR3 region is CSAPGQGDEKLFF. The CDR3 coding sequence is TGCAGTGCCCCGGGACAGGGAGATGAAAAACTGTTTTTT.

This clonotype was detected many times. The chain links TRBV6-1 to TRBJ2-3; TRBD1 is a possible D gene (6 bases). V was trimmed by 6 bases and J by 2 bases, leaving 15 bases between them. This CDR3 has 15 amino acids. Germline values: CDR1 MNHNS, CDR2 SASEGT. CDR3 in amino acids: CASRPQGRDTDTQYF. The CDR3 nucleotides are TGTGCCAGCAGGCCCCAGGGGCGCGACACAGATACGCAGTATTTT.

The table lists this clonotype with many counts. The gene calls are TRBV12-3 or TRBV12-4 and TRBJ2-3; possible D gene TRBD2, 5 bases. This CDR3 has 14 residues. Deletions cut 2 bases from V and 4 bases from J, with 10 bases between. The CDR3 reads CASSLRSGPDTQYF. DNA of the CDR3: TGTGCCAGCAGTTTAAGGAGCGGTCCAGATACGCAGTATTTT.

This sequence joins TRBV18 and TRBJ1-5; D may be TRBD1 (5 bases). The CDR3 runs 17 residues. With 5 bases removed from V and 7 bases from J, the gap between germline ends came to 24 bases. Germline CDR1 KGHSH, CDR2 LQKENI. CDR3: CASSSDTLTGLGQPQHF. The CDR3 coding sequence is TGTGCCAGCTCATCCGACACCCTAACAGGCTTGGGGCAGCCCCAGCATTTT.

DNA of the CDR3: TGCAGTGCTGTACAGGACCGCAATCAGCCCCAGCATTTT. Translating gives CSAVQDRNQPQHF. This chain links TRBV20-1 with TRBJ1-5, with D tentatively TRBD1 (5 bases). Germline loops: CDR1 DFQATT, CDR2 SNEGSKA (reference sequence). CDR3 length: 13 amino acids. Trimming took off 5 bases at V and 2 bases at J, with 10 bases between the two ends.

This clonotype was found many times. The chain is built from TRBV12-3 or TRBV12-4 and TRBJ2-1; D gene unclear. Between the trimmed V and J ends, which lost 5 bases and 2 bases, there was a span of 10 bases. The CDR3 length is 14 residues. The CDR3 reads CASSIQGAYNEQFF. As DNA, the CDR3 is TGTGCCAGCAGTATCCAAGGCGCCTACAATGAGCAGTTCTTC.

At least ten counts were recorded for this clonotype. This chain connects TRBV7-2 to TRBJ1-6; 7 bases match TRBD1. V trimming: 4 bases; J trimming: 8 bases; junction bases outside the gene matches: 5. The CDR3 covers 14 residues. CDR1 and CDR2 (germline): SGHTA, FQGNSA. The CDR3 loop is CASSWAGGDSPLHF. The CDR3 DNA reads TGTGCCAGCAGCTGGGCAGGGGGAGATTCACCCCTCCACTTT.

At least ten counts were recorded for this clonotype. This chain links TRBV6-5 with TRBJ1-1; D uncertain. The V gene lost 0 bases and the J gene lost 0 bases, with 8 bases spanning the gap. CDR1 is MNHEY and CDR2 is SVGAGI in the germline V gene. The CDR3 length is 15 residues. The CDR3 protein is CASSYSATMNTEAFF. DNA for the CDR3: TGTGCCAGCAGTTACTCGGCAACCATGAACACTGAAGCTTTCTTT.

This clonotype was counted many times. J is TRBJ1-1 and V is TRBV7-2; D gene ambiguous. The CDR3 sequence is 13 residues long. Trimming removed 5 bases from V and 8 bases from J, with 15 bases in between. Germline CDR1 is SGHTA and CDR2 is FQGNSA. The CDR3 sequence is CASSRATYAEAFF. CDR3 DNA sequence: TGTGCCAGCAGCCGGGCAACTTATGCCGAAGCTTTCTTT.

V is TRBV3-1 and J is TRBJ1-4; no clear D. CDR1 and CDR2 (germline): LGHDT, YNNKEL (reference sequence). The CDR3 length is 14 residues. Trimming shortened V by 6 bases and J by 10 bases, and 18 bases separated the two germline ends. The CDR3 loop is CASRPGQAEGKLFF. Written as DNA, the CDR3 is TGTGCCAGCAGGCCGGGCCAGGCGGAGGGAAAACTGTTTTTT.

The rearrangement links TRBV5-8 to TRBJ2-3; D is ambiguous. This CDR3 has 16 amino acids. The V gene lost 3 bases and the J gene lost 0 bases, with 14 bases spanning the gap. Germline assignment: CDR1 SGHTS and CDR2 YDEGEE. CDR3 nucleotides: TGTGCCAGCAGCTGGGGTGGCGGAACTAGCACAGATACGCAGTATTTT. Translating it yields CASSWGGGTSTDTQYF. Full variable domain (outside the CDR3, taken from reference TRBV5-8 and TRBJ2-3): EAGVTQSPTHLIKTRGQQATLRCSPISGHTSVYWYQQALGLGLQFLLWYDEGEERNRGNFPPRFSGRQFPNYSSELNVNALELEDSALYLCASSWGGGTSTDTQYFGPGTRLTVL.

This clonotype has a count of ten or more. This rearrangement joins TRBV5-1 to TRBJ2-2; D is ambiguous. Germline values: CDR1 SGHRS, CDR2 YFSETQ. This CDR3 has 13 residues. Deletions cut 2 bases from V and 5 bases from J, with 7 bases between. As DNA, the CDR3 is TGCGCCAGCAGCTTTTTATTAACCGGGGAGCTGTTTTTT. This sequence encodes CASSFLLTGELFF.

This clonotype was observed at least ten times. V is TRBV6-5 and J is TRBJ2-5; 9 bases align to TRBD1. The CDR3 spans 15 residues. Germline CDR1 and CDR2: MNHEY and SVGAGI. The V segment lost 2 bases and the J segment 5 bases; nucleotides outside the gene matches: 6. The CDR3 DNA reads TGTGCCAGCAGTTACGTAACCGGGACAGGGGAGACCCAGTACTTC. Translated: CASSYVTGTGETQYF.

This clonotype was picked up many times. The rearrangement links TRBV20-1 to TRBJ2-1; D call uncertain. Germline V gene data show CDR1 as DFQATT and CDR2 as SNEGSKA (reference sequence). Trimming removed 5 bases at V and 8 bases at J, with 22 bases between. The CDR3 extends over 15 amino acids. CDR3 DNA sequence: TGCAGTGCTGCTGAGACCAGCGAGTGGTTTGATGAGCAGTTCTTC. Its protein is CSAAETSEWFDEQFF.

This clonotype has ten or more counts. The gene calls are TRBV12-3 or TRBV12-4 and TRBJ2-1; 11 positions agree with TRBD2. V lost 5 bases, J lost 7 bases, and 7 bases stayed unmatched. There are 15 residues in the CDR3. The CDR3 is CASSAPGLAVNEQFF. The CDR3 DNA sequence: TGTGCCAGCAGTGCGCCGGGACTAGCGGTTAATGAGCAGTTCTTC.